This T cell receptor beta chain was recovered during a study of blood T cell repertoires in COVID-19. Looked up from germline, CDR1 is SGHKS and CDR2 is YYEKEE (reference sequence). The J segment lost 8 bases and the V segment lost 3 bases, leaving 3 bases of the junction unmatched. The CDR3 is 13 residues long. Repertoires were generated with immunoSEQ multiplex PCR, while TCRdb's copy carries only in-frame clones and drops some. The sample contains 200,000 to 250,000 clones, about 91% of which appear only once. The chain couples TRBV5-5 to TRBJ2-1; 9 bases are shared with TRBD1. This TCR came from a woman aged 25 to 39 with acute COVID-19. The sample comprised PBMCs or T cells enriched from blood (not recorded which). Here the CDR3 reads CASSSDRGDEQFF. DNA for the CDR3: TGTGCCAGCAGCTCGGACAGGGGCGATGAGCAGTTCTTC.